The rows below give T cell receptor beta chains drawn from one sample of a study of T-cell memory formation after mild COVID-19. MiXCR was run by TCRdb on the 5' RACE reads, yielding one entry per CDR3 protein. The sample has approximately 60,000 distinct CDR3 sequences, over 7.5% seen once. Sequencing used PBMCs or a T cell subset sorted from them (not recorded which). These receptors all stem from a man younger than 30 who had mild COVID-19 (a few samples of this study predate the infection). Cell type and time point are not known. Both conserved end residues are part of each CDR3. The order of the fields is V gene, CDR3 protein.

v_gene: TRBV5-1
CDR3aa: CASSLGRTGEETQYF

v_gene: TRBV5-5
CDR3aa: CASSLLVGNYEQYF

v_gene: TRBV6-1
CDR3aa: CASRQGYGYTF

v_gene: TRBV7-2
CDR3aa: CASSLSFSGSSYNEQFF

v_gene: TRBV4-1
CDR3aa: CASSHADTQYF

v_gene: TRBV29-1
CDR3aa: CSVLPPFSGTGVVGDGYTF

v_gene: TRBV7-2
CDR3aa: CASSLELAGNTGELFF

v_gene: TRBV7-6
CDR3aa: CASSLAVNYGYTF

v_gene: TRBV18
CDR3aa: CASSRSAYNEQFF

v_gene: TRBV7-6
CDR3aa: CASSIPTGSNRELFF

v_gene: TRBV7-2
CDR3aa: CASSFYGGTEAFF

v_gene: TRBV5-1
CDR3aa: CASSLQDNPTADTQYF

v_gene: TRBV4-2
CDR3aa: CASSQEGLAGTDTQYF

v_gene: TRBV11-2
CDR3aa: CASSLGTVGANTQYF

v_gene: TRBV2
CDR3aa: CASSEALVQWTEAFF

v_gene: TRBV5-1
CDR3aa: CASSLGLTNVKTGELFF

v_gene: TRBV12-3/TRBV12-4
CDR3aa: CASSQGTGGGRAEAFF

v_gene: TRBV4-2
CDR3aa: CASSQGHSGGPYNEQFF

v_gene: TRBV7-9
CDR3aa: CASSLAAGGPDTQYF

v_gene: TRBV20-1
CDR3aa: CSARLGRLNTEAFF